A selection of T cell receptor beta chains follows, all from one sample in a study of cytomegalovirus exposure and HLA in healthy donors. Only in-frame clones appear in the TCRdb table, and some are missing; sequencing was by immunoSEQ multiplex PCR. The sample lists 130,000 to 150,000 clones, over 75% occurring once. Sequencing was done on a sample of PBMCs. These receptors were collected from a man aged 25 to 40 in good health and CMV-seropositive. Both conserved end residues are part of each CDR3. Fields, in order: clone size, J gene, D gene, V gene, CDR3 DNA, CDR3 protein. D genes are given only for firm matches. For some rows the clone size is stated as once, few or many, or as a class when expanded; others skip it.

clone size: once
J gene: TRBJ2-7
D gene: NA
V gene: TRBV6-5
CDR3 DNA: TGTGCCAGCAGTTATAACCCGGGATTCTCCTACGAGCAGTACTTC
CDR3 protein: CASSYNPGFSYEQYF

clone size: NA
J gene: TRBJ2-2
D gene: TRBD2
V gene: TRBV5-1
CDR3 DNA: TGCGCCAGCAGCCTGGCCGGACTAGCGGGGGCTCCGGGGACCGGGGAGCTGTTTTTT
CDR3 protein: CASSLAGLAGAPGTGELFF

clone size: NA
J gene: TRBJ2-7
D gene: NA
V gene: TRBV19
CDR3 DNA: TGTGCCAGTAGTATAGGTCCCCAGGGGTTGTACGAGCAGTACTTC
CDR3 protein: CASSIGPQGLYEQYF

clone size: NA
J gene: TRBJ1-2
D gene: TRBD1
V gene: TRBV6-1
CDR3 DNA: TGTGCCAGCACTACAGGGGAATGGAATGGCTACACCTTC
CDR3 protein: CASTTGEWNGYTF

clone size: once
J gene: TRBJ2-7
D gene: TRBD1
V gene: TRBV5-4
CDR3 DNA: TGTGCCAGCAGCGTAGGACAGGGTTTTTCCTACGAGCAGTACTTC
CDR3 protein: CASSVGQGFSYEQYF

clone size: few
J gene: TRBJ1-4
D gene: NA
V gene: TRBV5-1
CDR3 DNA: TGCGCCAGCAGCCTCGCGGGGGGGACTAATGAAAAACTGTTTTTT
CDR3 protein: CASSLAGGTNEKLFF

clone size: few
J gene: TRBJ2-5
D gene: TRBD2
V gene: TRBV5-4
CDR3 DNA: TGTGCCAGCAGCTCTGGACTAGTTGTAGAGACCCAGTACTTC
CDR3 protein: CASSSGLVVETQYF

clone size: NA
J gene: TRBJ2-5
D gene: NA
V gene: TRBV29-1
CDR3 DNA: TGCAGCGCCCTAGGTGGCAGCCAAGAGACCCAGTACTTC
CDR3 protein: CSALGGSQETQYF

clone size: NA
J gene: TRBJ1-3
D gene: NA
V gene: TRBV4-3
CDR3 DNA: TGCGCCAGCAGCCAAGATCACGTCCGGGGAAACACCATATATTTT
CDR3 protein: CASSQDHVRGNTIYF

clone size: once
J gene: TRBJ2-5
D gene: TRBD2
V gene: TRBV5-1
CDR3 DNA: TGCGCCAGCAGCTTGGAGCCAGCGGGGAATGGAGAGACCCAGTACTTC
CDR3 protein: CASSLEPAGNGETQYF

clone size: NA
J gene: TRBJ2-7
D gene: NA
V gene: TRBV7-9
CDR3 DNA: TGTGCCAGCAGCTTAACCCCAGGGGACTACGAGCAGTACTTC
CDR3 protein: CASSLTPGDYEQYF

clone size: NA
J gene: TRBJ2-5
D gene: TRBD1
V gene: TRBV6-1
CDR3 DNA: TGTGCCAGCAGTGAAGTCGGACAGGGGGCCAACCAAGAGACCCAGTACTTC
CDR3 protein: CASSEVGQGANQETQYF

clone size: NA
J gene: TRBJ2-3
D gene: TRBD1
V gene: TRBV9
CDR3 DNA: TGTGCCAGCAGCGTAGCCGGGACAGGCAGCACAGATACGCAGTATTTT
CDR3 protein: CASSVAGTGSTDTQYF

clone size: NA
J gene: TRBJ2-3
D gene: TRBD2
V gene: TRBV27
CDR3 DNA: TGTGCCAGCAGTCCCACCGGCGGGGGGGTCACAGATACGCAGTATTTT
CDR3 protein: CASSPTGGGVTDTQYF

clone size: NA
J gene: TRBJ2-7
D gene: TRBD1
V gene: TRBV5-5
CDR3 DNA: TGTGCCAGCAGGGTCACCGGACAGGGCTACGAGCAGTACTTC
CDR3 protein: CASRVTGQGYEQYF

clone size: few
J gene: TRBJ1-1
D gene: NA
V gene: TRBV18
CDR3 DNA: TGTGCCAGCTCACTACAGGGAACGGAAGCTTTCTTT
CDR3 protein: CASSLQGTEAFF

clone size: NA
J gene: TRBJ2-6
D gene: NA
V gene: TRBV5-1
CDR3 DNA: TGCGCCAGCAGCTTGGTCCACTCTGGGGCCAACGTCCTGACTTTC
CDR3 protein: CASSLVHSGANVLTF

clone size: once
J gene: TRBJ2-3
D gene: TRBD2
V gene: TRBV28
CDR3 DNA: TGTGCCAGCAGTTCGAGCGGGACGGGAGATACGCAGTATTTT
CDR3 protein: CASSSSGTGDTQYF

clone size: NA
J gene: TRBJ2-2
D gene: NA
V gene: TRBV5-8
CDR3 DNA: TGTGCCAGCGGGCCGGGACTTAGAACCGGGGAGCTGTTTTTT
CDR3 protein: CASGPGLRTGELFF

clone size: NA
J gene: TRBJ2-7
D gene: NA
V gene: TRBV7-7
CDR3 DNA: TGTGCCAGCAGCACGGGACTTATGGGGGAGCAGTACTTC
CDR3 protein: CASSTGLMGEQYF

clone size: NA
J gene: TRBJ2-7
D gene: TRBD2
V gene: TRBV11-3
CDR3 DNA: TGTGCCAGCAGCTTAGACACGGGACTAGCGGCCTCCTACGAGCAGTACTTC
CDR3 protein: CASSLDTGLAASYEQYF

clone size: once
J gene: TRBJ1-6
D gene: NA
V gene: TRBV29-1
CDR3 DNA: TGCAGCGCCCAGGGGCAGGGAAATTCACCCCTCCACTTT
CDR3 protein: CSAQGQGNSPLHF

clone size: once
J gene: TRBJ1-4
D gene: TRBD1
V gene: TRBV5-1
CDR3 DNA: TGCGCCAGCAGCGGGGACAGGGGAGGTGAAAAACTGTTTTTT
CDR3 protein: CASSGDRGGEKLFF

clone size: NA
J gene: TRBJ1-3
D gene: NA
V gene: TRBV7-9
CDR3 DNA: TGTTCCAGCAGCTTATTTTACGGGGGGCACTCTGGAAACACCATATATTTT
CDR3 protein: CSSSLFYGGHSGNTIYF

clone size: NA
J gene: TRBJ1-3
D gene: NA
V gene: TRBV28
CDR3 DNA: TGTGCCAGCAGTTTAACGAGCTCTGGAAACACCATATATTTT
CDR3 protein: CASSLTSSGNTIYF

clone size: NA
J gene: TRBJ2-2
D gene: NA
V gene: TRBV19
CDR3 DNA: TGTGCCAGTAGTGCTCGACAGCTCACCGGGGAGCTGTTTTTT
CDR3 protein: CASSARQLTGELFF

clone size: NA
J gene: TRBJ1-2
D gene: NA
V gene: TRBV7-2
CDR3 DNA: TGTGCCAGCAGCTTATTGTCCCTCGGGGGTAGTTATGGCTACACCTTC
CDR3 protein: CASSLLSLGGSYGYTF

clone size: NA
J gene: TRBJ1-2
D gene: NA
V gene: TRBV29-1
CDR3 DNA: TGCAGCGTTGAACCCTCCAACTATGGCTACACCTTC
CDR3 protein: CSVEPSNYGYTF

clone size: NA
J gene: TRBJ2-7
D gene: TRBD1
V gene: TRBV11-2
CDR3 DNA: TGTGCCAGCAGCTTAGGGACAGGGGGCTTGCAATCCTACGAGCAGTACTTC
CDR3 protein: CASSLGTGGLQSYEQYF

clone size: NA
J gene: TRBJ2-3
D gene: NA
V gene: TRBV7-6
CDR3 DNA: TGTGCCAGCAGCTTAGCCCAGGGGCGTTATAGCACAGATACGCAGTATTTT
CDR3 protein: CASSLAQGRYSTDTQYF

clone size: NA
J gene: TRBJ2-5
D gene: TRBD1
V gene: TRBV18
CDR3 DNA: TGTGCCAGCTCACTAGCATCAGGGGGAGAGACCCAGTACTTC
CDR3 protein: CASSLASGGETQYF

clone size: NA
J gene: TRBJ2-2
D gene: TRBD1
V gene: TRBV6-5
CDR3 DNA: TGTGCCAGCTTAAGGGGGCAGATGAACACCGGGGAGCTGTTTTTT
CDR3 protein: CASLRGQMNTGELFF

clone size: NA
J gene: TRBJ2-2
D gene: TRBD1
V gene: TRBV18
CDR3 DNA: TGTGCCAGCTCACGACAGGGGATAGCCACCGGGGAGCTGTTTTTT
CDR3 protein: CASSRQGIATGELFF

clone size: NA
J gene: TRBJ2-5
D gene: NA
V gene: TRBV14
CDR3 DNA: TGTGCCAGCAGCCCTGGGGAGGAGACCCAGTACTTC
CDR3 protein: CASSPGEETQYF

clone size: NA
J gene: TRBJ2-3
D gene: TRBD2
V gene: TRBV6-6
CDR3 DNA: TGTGCCAGCAGTTACGGAGCGGGAGGGGGCCCAGATACGCAGTATTTT
CDR3 protein: CASSYGAGGGPDTQYF

clone size: NA
J gene: TRBJ2-7
D gene: NA
V gene: TRBV28
CDR3 DNA: TGTGCCAGCAGATCTCCCGGGACTGCCTACGAGCAGTACTTC
CDR3 protein: CASRSPGTAYEQYF

clone size: NA
J gene: TRBJ2-7
D gene: TRBD1
V gene: TRBV29-1
CDR3 DNA: TGCAGCGTTGGGACAGGATTGACCTACGAGCAGTACTTC
CDR3 protein: CSVGTGLTYEQYF

clone size: NA
J gene: TRBJ2-4
D gene: TRBD1
V gene: TRBV5-1
CDR3 DNA: TGCGCCAGCAGCACCGGGACAGGGGGACCCAAAAACATTCAGTACTTC
CDR3 protein: CASSTGTGGPKNIQYF

clone size: NA
J gene: TRBJ1-4
D gene: TRBD1
V gene: TRBV7-9
CDR3 DNA: TGTGCCAGCAGCTCGGACAGGGCAACTAATGAAAAACTGTTTTTT
CDR3 protein: CASSSDRATNEKLFF

clone size: once
J gene: TRBJ1-1
D gene: TRBD1
V gene: TRBV7-9
CDR3 DNA: TGTGCCAGCAGAGCCGGGACAGGGGGGGGGAACACTGAAGCTTTCTTT
CDR3 protein: CASRAGTGGGNTEAFF

clone size: NA
J gene: TRBJ2-1
D gene: TRBD1
V gene: TRBV6-5
CDR3 DNA: TGTGCCAGCAGTCGGACAGGGGGGAGCGGTGAGCAGTTCTTC
CDR3 protein: CASSRTGGSGEQFF

clone size: NA
J gene: TRBJ2-7
D gene: NA
V gene: TRBV5-4
CDR3 DNA: TGTGCCAGCAGCTTGGGCTCCCAGCGGACTATGGGCGAGCAGTACTTC
CDR3 protein: CASSLGSQRTMGEQYF

clone size: few
J gene: TRBJ1-6
D gene: NA
V gene: TRBV6-1
CDR3 DNA: TGTGCCAGCCGGCGGGGCTTGGGGGATAATTCACCCCTCCACTTT
CDR3 protein: CASRRGLGDNSPLHF

clone size: NA
J gene: TRBJ1-4
D gene: NA
V gene: TRBV27
CDR3 DNA: TGTGCCAGCAGTTTCCTCTGGAGGGGAGACACGGAAAAACTGTTTTTT
CDR3 protein: CASSFLWRGDTEKLFF

clone size: NA
J gene: TRBJ1-4
D gene: TRBD1
V gene: TRBV6-5
CDR3 DNA: TGTGCCAGCAGTCCGGGGACAGGGGGCCAGGAAAAACTGTTTTTT
CDR3 protein: CASSPGTGGQEKLFF

clone size: NA
J gene: TRBJ1-5
D gene: NA
V gene: TRBV6-4
CDR3 DNA: TGTGCCAGCAGTGAGGAGGGAGGGAATCAGCCCCAGCATTTT
CDR3 protein: CASSEEGGNQPQHF

clone size: few
J gene: TRBJ1-4
D gene: NA
V gene: TRBV30
CDR3 DNA: TGTGCCTGGAGTGCCCAGATTAATGAAAAACTGTTTTTT
CDR3 protein: CAWSAQINEKLFF

clone size: NA
J gene: TRBJ1-2
D gene: NA
V gene: TRBV19
CDR3 DNA: TGTGCCAGTTCGGCGGGGCAGCTTCTCTATGGCTACACCTTC
CDR3 protein: CASSAGQLLYGYTF